Sequencing of this T cell receptor (beta chain) was carried out in a study of T-cell memory formation after mild COVID-19. Turning to the study itself: Most TCR clusters belonged to a single donor.

MiXCR was run by TCRdb on the 5' RACE reads, yielding one entry per CDR3 protein. The sample includes roughly 400,000 distinct CDR3 sequences, 15% to 20% of them seen just once. Study-wide findings and caveats: Some clones that responded turned up in pre-infection memory, which suggests that cross-reactive memory joined in. Clones that contracted from day 15 to 85 were balanced CD4/CD8, while later expanders leaned CD4+. The authors did not confirm SARS-CoV-2 specificity of second-wave clones peaking day 37.

This CDR3 spans 15 amino acids. This clonotype was observed a handful of times. As yet, its antigen is unknown. The TCR was taken from a man aged 18 to 30 who had mild COVID-19 (a few samples of this study predate the infection). Cell type and time point are not known. The sequencing input was PBMCs or a T cell subset sorted from them (not recorded which). The chain has TRBV21-1 and TRBJ2-7; TRBD1, the table's D call, was not compared with the DNA. TRBV21-1 is a pseudogene locus. CDR3: CASSLPGTDSYEQYF. CDR3 nucleotides: TGTGCCAGCAGCCTTCCCGGGACAGATTCCTACGAGCAGTACTTC.